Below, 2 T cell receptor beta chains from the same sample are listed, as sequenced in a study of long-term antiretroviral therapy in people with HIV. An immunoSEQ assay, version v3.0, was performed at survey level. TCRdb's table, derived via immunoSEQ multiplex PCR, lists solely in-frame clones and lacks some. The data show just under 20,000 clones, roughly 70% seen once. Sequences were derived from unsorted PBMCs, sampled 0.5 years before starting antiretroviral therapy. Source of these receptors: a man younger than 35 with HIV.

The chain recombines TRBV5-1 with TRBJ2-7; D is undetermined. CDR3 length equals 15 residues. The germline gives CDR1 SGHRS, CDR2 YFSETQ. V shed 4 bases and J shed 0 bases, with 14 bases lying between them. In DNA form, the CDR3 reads TGCGCCAGCAGCCCCGTGGAGCCTAACTCCTACGAGCAGTACTTC. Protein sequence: CASSPVEPNSYEQYF. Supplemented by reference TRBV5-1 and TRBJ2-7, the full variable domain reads KAGVTQTPRYLIKTRGQQVTLSCSPISGHRSVSWYQQTPGQGLQFLFEYFSETQRNKGNFPGRFSGRQFSNSRSEMNVSTLELGDSALYLCASSPVEPNSYEQYFGPGTRLTVT.

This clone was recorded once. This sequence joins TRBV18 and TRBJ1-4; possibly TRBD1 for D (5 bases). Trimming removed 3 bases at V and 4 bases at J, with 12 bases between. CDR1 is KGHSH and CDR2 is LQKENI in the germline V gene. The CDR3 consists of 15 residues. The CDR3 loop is CASSPLSRVNEKLFF. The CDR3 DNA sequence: TGTGCCAGCTCACCTTTATCCAGGGTTAATGAAAAACTGTTTTTT.